Listed here are 10 T cell receptor beta chains from one sample, sequenced in a study of cytomegalovirus exposure and HLA in healthy donors. Libraries were prepared by immunoSEQ multiplex PCR; TCRdb keeps only in-frame clonotypes and omits some of them. This table has roughly 280,000 clones, roughly 85% appearing once. Input material: PBMCs. These receptors all stem from a young woman in good health and CMV-seronegative.

The chain couples TRBV5-4 to TRBJ2-6; D is perhaps TRBD1 (6 bases). With 3 bases removed from V and 1 base from J, the gap between germline ends came to 8 bases. The CDR3 spans 15 residues. Germline V gene lookup returns CDR1 SGHNT and CDR2 YYREEE (reference sequence). CDR3 in amino acids: CASSSTGSGANVLTF. CDR3 DNA sequence: TGTGCCAGCAGCTCTACAGGGTCTGGGGCCAACGTCCTGACTTTC.

The chain uses TRBV2 and TRBJ1-1; D ambiguous. With 8 bases removed from V and 2 bases from J, the gap between germline ends came to 15 bases. CDR3 length equals 14 residues. Germline CDR1 and CDR2: SNHLY and FYNNEI. This CDR3 reads CASLIRYINTEAFF. The CDR3 nucleotides read TGTGCCAGCTTAATCCGTTATATCAACACTGAAGCTTTCTTT.

The chain joins TRBV7-6 to TRBJ2-7; 8 positions match TRBD1. The ends lost 6 bases at V and 3 bases at J; junction bases unmatched: 10. CDR1 is SGHVS, CDR2 FNYEAQ, per germline. CDR3 length equals 15 residues. The CDR3 region is CASSPGQGRFYEQYF. For the CDR3, the DNA is TGTGCCAGCAGTCCAGGACAGGGAAGATTCTACGAGCAGTACTTC.

This chain's CDR3 is CASSAQQGTNYGYTF. The CDR3, as DNA: TGTGCCAGCAGCGCCCAACAGGGAACTAACTATGGCTACACCTTC. The chain is built from TRBV7-2 and TRBJ1-2, with D possibly being TRBD1 (6 bases). The germline V and J ends were trimmed by 5 bases and 0 bases, with 13 bases remaining between them. The CDR3 sequence is 15 residues long. CDR1 SGHTA and CDR2 FQGNSA come from the germline V gene.

V usage is TRBV5-1 and J usage is TRBJ2-3, with 14 bases that match TRBD2. The V segment lost 4 bases and the J segment 1 base; nucleotides outside the gene matches: 8. The CDR3 runs 18 residues. Germline V gives CDR1 SGHRS, CDR2 YFSETQ. The chain's CDR3 is CASSGGLAGGSGTDTQYF. DNA for the CDR3: TGCGCCAGCAGCGGAGGACTAGCGGGGGGATCGGGCACAGATACGCAGTATTTT.

The chain combines TRBV11-2 with TRBJ2-7; TRBD2 matches at 7 bases. Germline V gene data show CDR1 as SGHAT and CDR2 as FQNNGV. The CDR3 has 15 amino acids. J was trimmed by 3 bases and V by 5 bases; bases with no gene match: 10. The CDR3 region has the DNA TGTGCCAGCAGCCCCTCAGCGGGGTTCTACTACGAGCAGTACTTC. It is translated as CASSPSAGFYYEQYF.

This rearrangement joins TRBV19 to TRBJ1-1; D unresolved. The CDR3 runs 13 residues. CDR1 is LNHDA and CDR2 is SQIVND in the germline V gene (reference sequence). With 1 base removed from V and 5 bases from J, the gap between germline ends came to 8 bases. The CDR3 DNA reads TGTGCCAGTAGTATAGGATGGAGGACTGAAGCTTTCTTT. The encoded protein is CASSIGWRTEAFF. Combining the CDR3 with reference TRBV19 and TRBJ1-1 gives the whole variable domain DGGITQSPKYLFRKEGQNVTLSCEQNLNHDAMYWYRQDPGQGLRLIYYSQIVNDFQKGDIAEGYSVSREKKESFPLTVTSAQKNPTAFYLCASSIGWRTEAFFGQGTRLTVV.

The rearrangement joins TRBV7-2 to TRBJ2-1, with 9 bases matching TRBD1. There are 16 residues in the CDR3. The germline CDR1 and CDR2 sequences are SGHTA and FQGNSA. J lost 4 bases, V lost 4 bases, and 8 bases had no gene match. The CDR3 is CASSSSWGQGYNEQFF. CDR3 nucleotides: TGTGCCAGCAGCTCTTCGTGGGGACAGGGTTACAATGAGCAGTTCTTC.

This clone was detected only a few times. The chain links TRBV2 to TRBJ1-6; 7 nucleotides align to TRBD1. Losses at the gene ends were 7 bases for V and 8 bases for J; bases not matched to a gene: 2. The CDR3 runs 12 residues. Germline CDR1 and CDR2: SNHLY and FYNNEI. The CDR3 DNA follows: TGTGCCAGCACCAGGGGGGATTCACCCCTCCACTTT. Its translation is CASTRGDSPLHF. Complete variable domain (other parts from reference TRBV2 and TRBJ1-6): EPEVTQTPSHQVTQMGQEVILRCVPISNHLYFYWYRQILGQKVEFLVSFYNNEISEKSEIFDDQFSVERPDGSNFTLKIRSTKLEDSAMYFCASTRGDSPLHFGNGTRLTVT.

The V gene is TRBV4-3, the J gene TRBJ1-3; perhaps TRBD1 as D (5 bases). Germline CDR1 and CDR2: LGHNA and YSLEER. The CDR3 spans 15 residues. V lost 3 bases to trimming and J lost 0 bases, with 9 bases between them. DNA of the CDR3: TGCGCCAGCAGCCACGGGGGGTACTCTGGAAACACCATATATTTT. Protein: CASSHGGYSGNTIYF.